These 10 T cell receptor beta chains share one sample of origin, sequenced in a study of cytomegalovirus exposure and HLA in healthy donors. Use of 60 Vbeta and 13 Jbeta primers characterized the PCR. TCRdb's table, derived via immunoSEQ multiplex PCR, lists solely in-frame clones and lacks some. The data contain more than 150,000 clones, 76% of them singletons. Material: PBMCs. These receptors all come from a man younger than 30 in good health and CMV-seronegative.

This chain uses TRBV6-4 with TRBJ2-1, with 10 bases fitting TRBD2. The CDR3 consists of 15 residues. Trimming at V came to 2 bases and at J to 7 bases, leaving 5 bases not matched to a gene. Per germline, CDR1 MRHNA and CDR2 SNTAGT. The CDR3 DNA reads TGTGCCAGCAGTGACGAAACTAGCGGGGCTAATGAGCAGTTCTTC. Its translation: CASSDETSGANEQFF.

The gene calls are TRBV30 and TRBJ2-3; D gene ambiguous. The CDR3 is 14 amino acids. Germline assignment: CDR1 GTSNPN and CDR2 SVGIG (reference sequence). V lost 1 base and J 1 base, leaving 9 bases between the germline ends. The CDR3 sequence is CAWSDGWGTDTQYF. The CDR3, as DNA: TGTGCCTGGAGTGACGGGTGGGGCACAGATACGCAGTATTTT.

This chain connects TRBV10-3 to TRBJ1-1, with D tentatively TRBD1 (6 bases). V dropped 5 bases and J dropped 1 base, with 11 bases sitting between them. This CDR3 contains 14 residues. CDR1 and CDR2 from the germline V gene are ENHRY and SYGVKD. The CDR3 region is CAISKTGENTEAFF. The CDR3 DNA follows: TGTGCCATCAGTAAGACAGGAGAGAACACTGAAGCTTTCTTT.

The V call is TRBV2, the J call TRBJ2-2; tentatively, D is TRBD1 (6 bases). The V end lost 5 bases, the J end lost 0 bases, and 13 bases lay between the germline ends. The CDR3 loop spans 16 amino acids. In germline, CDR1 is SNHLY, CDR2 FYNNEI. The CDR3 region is CASSLTGIANTGELFF. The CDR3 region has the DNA TGTGCCAGCAGTTTAACAGGGATCGCGAACACCGGGGAGCTGTTTTTT.

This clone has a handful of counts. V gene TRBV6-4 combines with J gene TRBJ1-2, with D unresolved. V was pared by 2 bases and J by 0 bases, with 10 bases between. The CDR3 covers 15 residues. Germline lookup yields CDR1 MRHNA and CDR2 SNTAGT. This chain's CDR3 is CASSDRAEANYGYTF. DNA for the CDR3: TGTGCCAGCAGTGACCGAGCGGAAGCTAACTATGGCTACACCTTC.

As DNA, the CDR3 is TGCGCCAGCAGCCCCCTGGGGGGGACGGTCTCCTACGAGCAGTACTTC. The encoded protein is CASSPLGGTVSYEQYF. The J gene is TRBJ2-7, the V gene TRBV5-1; 7 bases match TRBD2. V lost 4 bases and J lost 0; bases outside the gene matches: 10. The CDR3 sequence is 16 residues long. Germline CDR1 is SGHRS and CDR2 is YFSETQ.

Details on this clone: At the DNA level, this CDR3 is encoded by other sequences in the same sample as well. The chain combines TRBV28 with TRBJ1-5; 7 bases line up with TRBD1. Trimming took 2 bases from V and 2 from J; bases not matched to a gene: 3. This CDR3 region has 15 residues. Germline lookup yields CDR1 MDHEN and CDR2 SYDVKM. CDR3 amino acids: CASSLGGGGNQPQHF. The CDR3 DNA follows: TGTGCCAGCAGTTTAGGAGGGGGCGGCAATCAGCCCCAGCATTTT.

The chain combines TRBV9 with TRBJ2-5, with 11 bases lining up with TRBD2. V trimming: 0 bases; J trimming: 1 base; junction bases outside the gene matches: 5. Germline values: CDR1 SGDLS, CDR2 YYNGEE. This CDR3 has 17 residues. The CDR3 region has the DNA TGTGCCAGCAGCGTAGATCTAGCGGGGGGTGCCCAAGAGACCCAGTACTTC. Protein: CASSVDLAGGAQETQYF.

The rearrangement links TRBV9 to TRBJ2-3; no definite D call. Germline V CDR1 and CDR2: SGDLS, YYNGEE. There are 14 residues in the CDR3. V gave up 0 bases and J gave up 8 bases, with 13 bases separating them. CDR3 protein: CASSVGSEARTQYF. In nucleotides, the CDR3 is TGTGCCAGCAGCGTAGGGAGCGAGGCCCGTACGCAGTATTTT. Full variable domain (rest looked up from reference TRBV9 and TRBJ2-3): DSGVTQTPKHLITATGQRVTLRCSPRSGDLSVYWYQQSLDQGLQFLIQYYNGEERAKGNILERFSAQQFPDLHSELNLSSLELGDSALYFCASSVGSEARTQYFGPGTRLTVL.

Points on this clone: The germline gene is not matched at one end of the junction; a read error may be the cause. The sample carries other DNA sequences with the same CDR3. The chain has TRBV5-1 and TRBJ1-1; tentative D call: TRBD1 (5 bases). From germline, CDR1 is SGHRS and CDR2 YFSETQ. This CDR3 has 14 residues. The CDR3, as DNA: TGCGCTAGCAGCTTGGATGGGGGGAGGACTGAAGCTTTCTTT. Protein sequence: CASSLDGGRTEAFF.